This TCR beta chain was profiled in a study of neurological immune-mediated disorders. Study-wide results and caveats: Healthy controls had more TCR clonal expansion than multiple sclerosis, which showed the least, whereas HTLV-1-associated myelopathy showed the most. There was no clinical or MRI feature that showed an association with the multiple sclerosis repertoire cluster. Phylogenetic grouping assigned the repertoires of 18 of 34 multiple sclerosis patients to a single cluster of related CDR3 sequences. This cluster may be a repertoire-level signature.

5'RACE with 10-nucleotide random UMIs generated the cDNA. TCRdb independently ran MiXCR on the 5' RACE reads; one entry per CDR3 protein. The sample lists about 50,000 distinct CDR3 sequences; 5.8% were seen once. Trimming took off 4 bases at V and 10 bases at J, with 16 bases between the two ends. The CDR3 length is 13 residues. Germline loops: CDR1 DFQATT, CDR2 SNEGSKA (reference sequence). This clonotype was counted ten times or more. Its antigen is as yet unknown. This TCR derives from a woman aged 18-35 years with multiple sclerosis. The sample was CD4+ T cells from blood. This chain links TRBV20-1 with TRBJ1-4; TRBD1 might be the D (6 bases). The CDR3 is CSATRTARGKLFF. The CDR3, as DNA: TGCAGTGCTACAAGGACAGCTCGCGGAAAACTGTTTTTT.